The 12 T cell receptor beta chains given below trace back to one sample, sequenced in a study of blood T cell repertoires in COVID-19. Profiling relied on immunoSEQ multiplex PCR, and the TCRdb table lists in-frame clones only, not all of them. Here the sample spans around 260,000 clones, roughly nine tenths being singletons. Material: peripheral blood. These receptors were taken from a woman aged 35 to 49 who had recovered from COVID-19.

The rearrangement uses TRBV3-1 (or the pseudogene TRBV3-2) and TRBJ2-1; 8 bases align to TRBD2. Per germline, CDR1 LGHDT and CDR2 YNNKEL (reference sequence). The length of the CDR3 is 15 residues. V lost 0 bases, J lost 10 bases, and 8 bases stayed unmatched. The CDR3 sequence: CASSQDPSGSGEQFF. The CDR3 coding sequence is TGTGCCAGCAGCCAAGATCCCAGCGGGAGCGGCGAGCAGTTCTTC.

J is TRBJ2-2 and V is TRBV30, with TRBD1 identical over 7 bases. Germline loops: CDR1 GTSNPN, CDR2 SVGIG (reference sequence). After removal of 3 bases from V and 2 bases from J, the junction contained 3 bases not matched to a gene. This CDR3 spans 14 amino acids. CDR3 sequence reads: CAWSGTVNTGELFF. CDR3 bases: TGTGCCTGGAGCGGGACAGTAAACACCGGGGAGCTGTTTTTT.

This clone was recorded a few times. V is TRBV7-9 and J is TRBJ1-5; possibly TRBD1 for D (5 bases). The CDR3 extends over 16 amino acids. The V gene's germline CDR1 is SEHNR and CDR2 FQNEAQ (reference sequence). V lost 3 bases and J lost 4, with 16 bases in between. As DNA, the CDR3 is TGTGCCAGCAGCTTCGGGTCGCAGGGCCCTAATCAGCCCCAGCATTTT. Its translation is CASSFGSQGPNQPQHF.

The chain links TRBV5-1 to TRBJ2-7, with 7 bases aligning to TRBD1. This CDR3 is 15 amino acids long. The ends lost 1 base at V and 10 bases at J; junction bases unmatched: 14. CDR1 is SGHRS and CDR2 is YFSETQ in the germline V gene. CDR3 sequence reads: CASSLFSGTESEQYF. As DNA, the CDR3 is TGCGCCAGCAGCTTGTTCTCCGGGACAGAATCCGAACAGTACTTC.

This chain connects TRBV29-1 to TRBJ2-2, with D perhaps TRBD2 (6 bases). In germline, CDR1 is SQVTM, CDR2 ANQGSEA. Trimming stripped 7 bases from V and 4 bases from J, with 13 bases between. CDR3 length equals 13 residues. CDR3 sequence reads: CSARESGTGELFF. CDR3 DNA: TGCAGCGCCCGGGAGTCTGGCACCGGGGAGCTGTTTTTT.

V is TRBV27 and J is TRBJ2-7; 8 bases agree with TRBD2. In germline, CDR1 is MNHEY, CDR2 SMNVEV (reference sequence). CDR3 size: 15 residues. The V and J ends lost 6 bases and 0 bases, in that order; junction bases with no gene match: 7. CDR3 sequence: CASSKKREHSYEQYF. The CDR3 nucleotides read TGTGCCAGCAGCAAAAAGCGGGAGCACTCCTACGAGCAGTACTTC.

The gene calls are TRBV30 and TRBJ2-1; D possibly corresponds to TRBD2 (6 bases). This CDR3 comprises 14 residues. V lost 4 bases and J 2 bases, leaving 12 bases between the germline ends. Germline assignment: CDR1 GTSNPN and CDR2 SVGIG (reference sequence). For the CDR3, the DNA is TGTGCCTGGAACCCGGGAGTCGCCTACAATGAGCAGTTCTTC. Its protein product is CAWNPGVAYNEQFF.

The chain has TRBV7-6 and TRBJ2-5, with D unclear. The length of the CDR3 is 15 residues. Trimming removed 0 bases at V and 3 bases at J, with 11 bases between. From germline, CDR1 is SGHVS and CDR2 FNYEAQ. The CDR3 DNA follows: TGTGCCAGCAGCTTAGCGGTTGAGTCAAAAGAGACCCAGTACTTC. Translated, it gives CASSLAVESKETQYF. The full variable domain, with the rest looked up from reference TRBV7-6 and TRBJ2-5, is GAGVSQSPRYKVTKRGQDVALRCDPISGHVSLYWYRQALGQGPEFLTYFNYEAQQDKSGLPNDRFSAERPEGSISTLTIQRTEQRDSAMYRCASSLAVESKETQYFGPGTRLLVL.

The V gene is TRBV5-1, the J gene TRBJ2-5; 13 bases match TRBD2. V lost 4 bases, J lost 5 bases, and 5 bases stayed unmatched. This CDR3 has 15 amino acids. Germline lookup yields CDR1 SGHRS and CDR2 YFSETQ. CDR3: CASSPGGLAGETQYF. CDR3 nucleotide sequence: TGCGCCAGCAGCCCCGGGGGACTAGCGGGGGAGACCCAGTACTTC.

V is TRBV6-4 and J is TRBJ1-1; possible D gene TRBD1, 6 bases. The V end was cut by 6 bases, the J end by 0 bases, with 14 bases between. Germline values: CDR1 MRHNA, CDR2 SNTAGT. This CDR3 contains 15 residues. The CDR3 sequence: CASRDTGQMNTEAFF. The CDR3 DNA reads TGTGCCAGCAGAGACACAGGACAGATGAACACTGAAGCTTTCTTT.

The rearrangement links TRBV7-8 to TRBJ2-1; 10 bases match TRBD2. The J segment lost 9 bases and the V segment lost 7 bases, leaving 18 bases of the junction unmatched. This CDR3 is built from 17 residues. The germline CDR1 and CDR2 sequences are SGHVS and FQNEAQ. The CDR3 region is CASTPTGLAGAGSEQFF. The CDR3, as DNA: TGTGCCAGCACCCCAACGGGGCTAGCGGGAGCCGGAAGTGAGCAGTTCTTC.

The V and J genes are TRBV19 and TRBJ1-3; the match to TRBD1 covers 8 bases. Germline loops: CDR1 LNHDA, CDR2 SQIVND (reference sequence). Trimming cost V 9 bases and J 1 base; bases outside gene matches: 11. This CDR3 has 16 residues. The CDR3 spells CASHTGGSGSGNTIYF. CDR3 DNA sequence: TGTGCCAGCCATACAGGGGGATCCGGTTCTGGAAACACCATATATTTT.